Shown below are 5 T cell receptor beta chains from a single sample sequenced in a study of T cells in Graves' hyperthyroidism and ophthalmopathy. Authors of the study amplified TCR beta CDR3 regions from RNA transcripts. Initially, a first-round RT-PCR of the TCR CDR3 employed the HTBI primer set. One entry per CDR3 protein, called by TCRdb with MiXCR from the multiplex PCR reads. The table has approximately 690,000 distinct CDR3 sequences, roughly 15% seen once. Sequenced: blood. The origin of the receptors is a woman in her fifties or sixties with Graves' ophthalmopathy.

As for this clonotype: Because the CDR3 is missing its conserved closing phenylalanine or tryptophan, this is likely a read error. The V gene is TRBV24-1, the J gene TRBJ2-3; 8 positions match TRBD2. There are 16 residues in the CDR3. V trimming: 4 bases; J trimming: 0 bases; junction bases outside the gene matches: 5. CDR1 and CDR2 from the germline V gene are KGHDR and SFDVKD. The CDR3: CATSDPGLASTDTQYL. The CDR3, as DNA: TGTGCCACCAGTGACCCCGGACTAGCTAGCACAGATACGCAGTATCTT.

This clonotype was counted ten times or more. V and J are TRBV2 and TRBJ2-7; 7 nucleotides line up with TRBD1. Trimming cost V 5 bases and J 3 bases; bases outside gene matches: 7. The CDR3 consists of 14 residues. CDR1 is SNHLY and CDR2 is FYNNEI in the germline V gene. The DNA for the CDR3 is TGTGCCAGCAGTAAAGGGACAGCGAGCTACGAGCAGTACTTC. This codes for CASSKGTASYEQYF.

This sequence joins TRBV3-1 and TRBJ1-3, with D unresolved. V was cut by 2 bases and J by 8 bases, with 10 bases left in between. CDR3 length equals 13 residues. Germline CDR1 is LGHDT and CDR2 is YNNKEL (reference sequence). CDR3 loop: CASSQQAWDTIYF. The CDR3 DNA is TGTGCCAGCAGCCAACAGGCATGGGACACCATATATTTT.

This clonotype has a handful of counts. J is TRBJ2-3 and V is TRBV2, with no clear D. Germline CDR1 reads SNHLY; CDR2 reads FYNNEI. The CDR3 is 12 amino acids. The ends were cut back, 3 bases at V and 6 bases at J, with 7 bases in the middle. The DNA of the CDR3 is TGTGCCAGCAGTGACGAAGCGGATACGCAGTATTTT. It yields the protein CASSDEADTQYF.

At least ten counts were recorded for this clonotype. The chain uses TRBV30 and TRBJ2-7, with D possibly matching TRBD2 (6 bases). V lost 1 base to trimming and J lost 4 bases, with 17 bases between them. Germline V gives CDR1 GTSNPN, CDR2 SVGIG (reference sequence). The CDR3 is made up of 15 amino acids. The CDR3 sequence: CAWSGLGGGEYEQYF. The CDR3 nucleotides are TGTGCCTGGAGTGGGCTGGGGGGTGGGGAATACGAGCAGTACTTC.